Below, one T cell receptor (beta chain) is given with its context. The target antigen is unknown. The source of the sample is a study of CD8 T cell repertoires and HIV-1 epitope variants. Study findings and constraints: Beta chains alone show antigen proliferation, not cytokine profile or function.

Trimming took off 0 bases at V and 5 bases at J, with 14 bases between the two ends. Germline CDR1 is SGDLS and CDR2 is YYNGEE. The CDR3 contains 15 residues. Clones were read by immunoSEQ multiplex PCR, and TCRdb kept only the in-frame ones, dropping some. This sample has about 6,000 clones; about three fifths occur once, and the top ten carry over 35%. The TCR sequence derives from a male donor with HIV. Sequenced: cultured CD8+ T cells derived from PBMCs. V is TRBV9 and J is TRBJ1-2; D not certain. The chain's CDR3 is CASSVGSATLYGYTF. The CDR3 DNA sequence: TGTGCCAGCAGCGTAGGCTCAGCGACCCTATATGGCTACACCTTC.